Presented here are 12 T cell receptor beta chains from one specimen sequenced in a study of T-cell memory formation after mild COVID-19. MiXCR was run by TCRdb on the 5' RACE reads, yielding one entry per CDR3 protein. Of under 300,000 distinct CDR3 sequences detected, more than 8% appear once; the ten largest clones hold around 21%. The sequencing sample was made of PBMCs or a T cell subset sorted from them (not recorded which). The receptor set was obtained from a man aged 18 to 30 who had mild COVID-19 (a few samples of this study predate the infection). Cell type and time point are not known.

There are a few counts of this clonotype. CDR3 DNA: TGTGCCAGCAGCCAAGCCCCAACAGGGGCCTACGAGCAGTACTTC. This translates into CASSQAPTGAYEQYF. The rearrangement links TRBV4-2 to TRBJ2-7; 7 bases are a match to TRBD1. The germline V gene encodes CDR1 LGHNA and CDR2 YNFKEQ. This CDR3 has 15 residues. Losses at the gene ends were 1 base for V and 2 bases for J; bases not matched to a gene: 5.

The chain is built from TRBV7-2 and TRBJ2-7; D is unresolved. The length of the CDR3 is 13 residues. Per the germline V gene, CDR1 is SGHTA and CDR2 is FQGNSA. V was pared by 1 base and J by 2 bases, with 6 bases between. CDR3 nucleotide sequence: TGTGCCAGCAGCTTAGTTCAGGCCTACGAGCAGTACTTC. This encodes CASSLVQAYEQYF.

The rearrangement links TRBV20-1 to TRBJ1-2; 7 nucleotides match TRBD1. V lost 4 bases and J lost 4; bases outside the gene matches: 3. The CDR3 contains 12 residues. The V gene's germline CDR1 is DFQATT and CDR2 SNEGSKA (reference sequence). The CDR3 DNA reads TGCAGTGCTACCTGGACAGGCTATGGCTACACCTTC. Residues: CSATWTGYGYTF.

This clonotype was seen repeatedly, ten times or more. V usage is TRBV12-3 or TRBV12-4 and J usage is TRBJ1-1; D gene unclear. V was shortened by 6 bases and J by 1 base, with 9 bases between the two germline ends. The CDR3 loop spans 13 amino acids. The CDR3 sequence: CASSRGSNTEAFF. Here the CDR3 DNA reads TGTGCCAGCAGCCGGGGATCGAACACTGAAGCTTTCTTT.

This clonotype was counted between two and nine times. The CDR3 nucleotides are TGTGCCAGCAGCCAAGATTTAGCATCAGATACGCAGTATTTT. As protein: CASSQDLASDTQYF. The chain joins TRBV4-2 to TRBJ2-3; D gene ambiguous. CDR3 length: 14 amino acids. Germline V gene data show CDR1 as LGHNA and CDR2 as YNFKEQ. The ends were cut back, 0 bases at V and 4 bases at J, with 8 bases in the middle.

This clonotype occurred a few times. The rearrangement uses TRBV12-3 or TRBV12-4 and TRBJ2-7; 11 bases match TRBD2. The CDR3 spans 13 residues. V was pared by 10 bases and J by 3 bases, with 5 bases of the junction left unmatched. The CDR3 loop reads CATKTSGNYEQYF. The CDR3, as DNA: TGTGCCACTAAGACTAGCGGGAACTACGAGCAGTACTTC.

The rearrangement uses TRBV6-6 and TRBJ2-7; D is ambiguous. The V end was cut by 3 bases, the J end by 1 base, with 10 bases between. CDR3 length: 14 residues. Germline CDR1 MNHNY, CDR2 SVGAGI (reference sequence). CDR3 protein: CASSYGPESYEQYF. The CDR3 nucleotides read TGTGCCAGCAGTTATGGTCCAGAATCCTACGAGCAGTACTTC.

J is TRBJ2-1 and V is TRBV6-5, with 9 bases fitting TRBD2. The length of the CDR3 is 16 residues. The germline V gene has CDR1 MNHEY and CDR2 SVGAGI. With 6 bases clipped from V and 6 bases from J, the junction kept 12 bases outside the gene matches. CDR3 sequence: CASRGPGLAGPNEQFF. The CDR3 DNA is TGTGCCAGCAGGGGCCCGGGGCTAGCGGGGCCCAATGAGCAGTTCTTC.

The chain links TRBV6-5 to TRBJ1-5; D gene uncertain. CDR3 length equals 15 residues. V was trimmed by 5 bases and J by 2 bases, leaving 13 bases between them. Germline values: CDR1 MNHEY, CDR2 SVGAGI. CDR3 in amino acids: CASSRRRGGNQPQHF. CDR3 coding DNA: TGTGCCAGCAGTCGCCGCCGGGGTGGCAATCAGCCCCAGCATTTT.

The chain couples TRBV7-9 to TRBJ2-7, with 11 bases matching TRBD1. Germline V gene lookup returns CDR1 SEHNR and CDR2 FQNEAQ (reference sequence). The CDR3 extends over 15 amino acids. With 1 base clipped from V and 4 bases from J, the junction kept 3 bases outside the gene matches. In nucleotides, the CDR3 is TGTGCCAGCAGCTTAGAGGGACAGGGGGTGTACGAGCAGTACTTC. Translated: CASSLEGQGVYEQYF.

In its sample, this clonotype was seen many times. The V gene is TRBV3-1, the J gene TRBJ2-1, with 8 nucleotides matching TRBD1. With V trimmed by 5 bases and J by 10 bases, 4 bases remained unmatched. Germline V CDR1 and CDR2: LGHDT, YNNKEL (reference sequence). This CDR3 comprises 12 residues. CDR3 residues: CASSSGGREQFF. In nucleotides, the CDR3 is TGTGCCAGCAGCTCAGGGGGCCGGGAGCAGTTCTTC.

This clonotype was counted between two and nine times. The chain couples TRBV7-2 to TRBJ2-3; TRBD2 matches 9 bases. This CDR3 contains 14 residues. V was clipped by 6 bases and J by 5 bases; unmatched bases: 6. Germline V gene sequence: CDR1 SGHTA, CDR2 FQGNSA. CDR3 bases: TGTGCCAGCAGGCGGGGGGGCCTCGAAGATACGCAGTATTTT. It codes for CASRRGGLEDTQYF.